These 29 T cell receptor beta chains share one sample of origin, sequenced in a study of OX40 agonist ivuxolimab in advanced cancers. Repertoires were generated with immunoSEQ multiplex PCR, while TCRdb's copy carries only in-frame clones and drops some. The data hold about 68,000 clones, with approximately 81% observed a single time. Sequencing was performed on CD4+ or CD8+ T cells sorted from blood, taken in a trial of the OX40 agonist ivuxolimab. Every receptor here comes from an adult with an advanced solid tumor such as melanoma, head and neck, liver or kidney cancer.

The chain carries TRBV6-4 and TRBJ2-2; no firm D call. The CDR3 sequence is 13 residues long. Trimming stripped 0 bases from V and 7 bases from J, with 6 bases between. CDR1 MRHNA and CDR2 SNTAGT come from the germline V gene. CDR3 in DNA: TGTGCCAGCAGTGACTCGACGAGCGGGGAGCTGTTTTTT. This gives the protein CASSDSTSGELFF.

The chain links TRBV7-2 to TRBJ2-1; possible D gene TRBD1, 6 bases. Germline CDR1 is SGHTA and CDR2 is FQGNSA. The V end was cut by 0 bases, the J end by 5 bases, with 11 bases between. The CDR3 runs to 15 residues. The DNA of the CDR3 is TGTGCCAGCAGCTTAGCCACAGGGAACCACAATGAGCAGTTCTTC. It encodes CASSLATGNHNEQFF.

The chain recombines TRBV7-9 with TRBJ2-7; D call uncertain. Looked up from germline, CDR1 is SEHNR and CDR2 is FQNEAQ (reference sequence). Trimming removed 2 bases from V and 9 bases from J, with 14 bases in between. This CDR3 is 13 amino acids long. The CDR3 DNA sequence: TGTGCCAGCAGCTTATCTACCACGAAGGCGCAGTACTTC. Its protein product is CASSLSTTKAQYF.

The genes are TRBV18 and TRBJ2-3; a possible D gene is TRBD1 (6 bases). CDR3 length equals 15 residues. Deletions cut 3 bases from V and 0 bases from J, with 10 bases between. Germline V CDR1 and CDR2: KGHSH, LQKENI. The CDR3 is CASSPRQGSTDTQYF. The CDR3 DNA sequence: TGTGCCAGCTCACCGAGGCAGGGGAGCACAGATACGCAGTATTTT.

The gene calls are TRBV4-2 and TRBJ1-2; D uncertain. Germline assignment: CDR1 LGHNA and CDR2 YNFKEQ. Trimming cost V 0 bases and J 4 bases, with 9 bases left between them. CDR3 length equals 14 residues. CDR3: CASSQDPGSYGYTF. The CDR3, as DNA: TGTGCCAGCAGCCAAGATCCCGGGTCCTATGGCTACACCTTC.

The rearrangement joins TRBV4-3 to TRBJ2-2; perhaps TRBD1 as D (6 bases). CDR1 is LGHNA and CDR2 is YSLEER in the germline V gene. V lost 2 bases and J lost 6, with 22 bases in between. The CDR3 is 18 amino acids. The CDR3: CASSQYIPAQGTPGELFF. The CDR3 bases are TGCGCCAGCAGCCAATATATCCCCGCACAGGGTACACCCGGGGAGCTGTTTTTT.

V gene TRBV19 combines with J gene TRBJ1-5; TRBD1 matches 7 bases. CDR1 and CDR2 from the germline V gene are LNHDA and SQIVND (reference sequence). The CDR3 totals 15 residues. Unmatched junction bases numbered 6, after V lost 4 bases and J lost 3 bases. Here the CDR3 reads CASSTRDRHNQPQHF. DNA of the CDR3: TGTGCCAGTAGTACCCGGGACAGACACAATCAGCCCCAGCATTTT.

The V call is TRBV15, the J call TRBJ1-1; no clear D gene. The CDR3 consists of 13 residues. Germline CDR1 reads LNHNV; CDR2 reads YYDKDF (reference sequence). The V end lost 0 bases, the J end lost 5 bases, and 7 bases lay between the germline ends. The CDR3 loop reads CATSRDGKTEAFF. DNA of the CDR3: TGTGCCACCAGCAGAGACGGTAAAACTGAAGCTTTCTTT.

The rearrangement uses TRBV19 and TRBJ1-2; a possible D gene is TRBD1 (5 bases). CDR1 and CDR2 (germline): LNHDA, SQIVND (reference sequence). V lost 5 bases, J lost 4 bases, and 14 bases lay in between. The CDR3 extends over 14 amino acids. This chain's CDR3 is CASSDPARVYGYTF. For the CDR3, the DNA is TGTGCCAGTAGTGACCCGGCCAGGGTCTATGGCTACACCTTC.

The V and J genes are TRBV13 and TRBJ2-2; no definite D call. Per germline, CDR1 PRHDT and CDR2 FYEKMQ (reference sequence). This CDR3 spans 14 amino acids. V was cut by 3 bases and J by 1 base, with 6 bases left in between. CDR3 DNA sequence: TGTGCCAGCAGCTTGGGTGGGAACACCGGGGAGCTGTTTTTT. Its protein product is CASSLGGNTGELFF.

This clone was recorded only once. V gene TRBV18 combines with J gene TRBJ1-6, with a possible D match to TRBD1 (5 bases). Germline V gives CDR1 KGHSH, CDR2 LQKENI. The V and J ends lost 2 bases and 12 bases respectively, with 8 bases between them. The CDR3 is 12 amino acids. The CDR3 DNA sequence: TGTGCCAGCTCACCAATGGGGGAACCCCTCCACTTT. Translating it yields CASSPMGEPLHF.

V is TRBV7-9 and J is TRBJ1-4; no firm D call. The germline V gene encodes CDR1 SEHNR and CDR2 FQNEAQ (reference sequence). Trimming took off 0 bases at V and 5 bases at J, with 13 bases between the two ends. The CDR3 length is 16 residues. The CDR3 here is CASSLARMISNEKLFF. The CDR3 bases are TGTGCCAGCAGCTTAGCCCGTATGATATCGAATGAAAAACTGTTTTTT. The variable domain in full, completed from reference TRBV7-9 and TRBJ1-4, reads DTGVSQNPRHKITKRGQNVTFRCDPISEHNRLYWYRQTLGQGPEFLTYFQNEAQLEKSRLLSDRFSAERPKGSFSTLEIQRTEQGDSAMYLCASSLARMISNEKLFFGSGTQLSVL.

The chain recombines TRBV7-2 with TRBJ1-1, with D perhaps TRBD1 (5 bases). V was clipped by 5 bases and J by 4 bases, with 14 bases between them. Per the germline V gene, CDR1 is SGHTA and CDR2 is FQGNSA. The CDR3 is 14 amino acids. CDR3 residues: CASSPREGFTEAFF. The CDR3 DNA sequence: TGTGCCAGCAGCCCCCGGGAGGGGTTCACTGAAGCTTTCTTT.

As DNA, the CDR3 is TGTGCCAGCAGCCAATCTGGAAGGGACGGTGGCTACACCTTC. As protein: CASSQSGRDGGYTF. The chain has TRBV16 and TRBJ1-2; weak D call: TRBD1 (5 bases). Trimming pared 0 bases from V and 7 bases from J, leaving 12 bases between. This CDR3 has 14 residues. Germline V gene lookup returns CDR1 KGHSY and CDR2 FQNENV.

CDR3 DNA: TGCGCCAGCAGCCAACAGACAGGGGGTTACTCTGGAAACACCATATATTTT. Residues: CASSQQTGGYSGNTIYF. J is TRBJ1-3 and V is TRBV4-3, with TRBD1 matching over 9 bases. The CDR3 is made up of 17 amino acids. Losses at the gene ends were 2 bases for V and 0 bases for J; bases not matched to a gene: 5. CDR1 is LGHNA and CDR2 is YSLEER in the germline V gene.

The chain couples TRBV2 to TRBJ1-4, with 7 positions matching TRBD1. The V segment lost 5 bases and the J segment 3 bases; nucleotides outside the gene matches: 6. This CDR3 has 15 residues. Per the germline V gene, CDR1 is SNHLY and CDR2 is FYNNEI. For the CDR3, the DNA is TGTGCCAGCAGTTTAAGACAGGGACCTAATGAAAAACTGTTTTTT. This encodes CASSLRQGPNEKLFF.

J is TRBJ2-1 and V is TRBV27; D possibly matches TRBD1 or TRBD2 (6 bases each). V lost 9 bases and J lost 0, with 15 bases in between. This CDR3 spans 15 amino acids. Germline V gene lookup returns CDR1 MNHEY and CDR2 SMNVEV (reference sequence). DNA for the CDR3: TGTGCCAGTTCCCGAGGGGGGAGCTCCTACAATGAGCAGTTCTTC. Protein: CASSRGGSSYNEQFF.

This chain joins TRBV11-2 and TRBJ2-3; tentatively, D is TRBD1 or TRBD2 (7 bases each). Germline V lookup: CDR1 SGHAT, CDR2 FQNNGV. With 5 bases removed from V and 6 bases from J, the gap between germline ends came to 15 bases. This CDR3 comprises 14 residues. CDR3 sequence reads: CASSIRGGWDTQYF. The DNA for the CDR3 is TGTGCCAGCAGCATCAGGGGGGGCTGGGATACGCAGTATTTT.

The chain links TRBV4-3 to TRBJ2-7, with D unresolved. There are 17 residues in the CDR3. The V gene's germline CDR1 is LGHNA and CDR2 YSLEER. V gave up 0 bases and J gave up 0 bases, with 15 bases separating them. In nucleotides, the CDR3 is TGCGCCAGCAGCCAAGAAGTACCGATTAAGTCCTCCTACGAGCAGTACTTC. It yields the protein CASSQEVPIKSSYEQYF.

This chain uses TRBV6-1 with TRBJ1-1, with TRBD1 as a possible D gene (6 bases). This CDR3 is 15 amino acids long. Trimming removed 2 bases from V and 4 bases from J, with 14 bases in between. Germline lookup yields CDR1 MNHNS and CDR2 SASEGT. CDR3 region: CASSERGTLSTEAFF. The CDR3 DNA is TGTGCCAGCAGTGAAAGGGGGACCTTGAGCACTGAAGCTTTCTTT.

V and J are TRBV2 and TRBJ2-1; weak D call: TRBD2 (5 bases). CDR3 size: 16 residues. CDR1 is SNHLY, CDR2 FYNNEI, per germline. The V end lost 3 bases, the J end lost 0 bases, and 12 bases lay between the germline ends. The CDR3 DNA follows: TGTGCCAGCAGTGATGGGAGCTGGAGCTCCTACAATGAGCAGTTCTTC. This translates into CASSDGSWSSYNEQFF.

This chain joins TRBV6-6 and TRBJ2-3; D perhaps matches TRBD1 (6 bases). Germline V gene sequence: CDR1 MNHNY, CDR2 SVGAGI (reference sequence). The CDR3 is 13 amino acids. Trimming shortened V by 6 bases and J by 2 bases, and 9 bases separated the two germline ends. The CDR3 DNA follows: TGTGCCAGCAGAGACAGGCTCACAGATACGCAGTATTTT. This codes for CASRDRLTDTQYF.

The rearrangement joins TRBV2 to TRBJ1-1; D is ambiguous. CDR1 and CDR2 (germline): SNHLY, FYNNEI. With 8 bases removed from V and 0 bases from J, the gap between germline ends came to 13 bases. The CDR3 has 14 residues. The CDR3 loop reads CASFKGLMNTEAFF. CDR3 DNA: TGTGCCAGCTTCAAAGGGCTCATGAACACTGAAGCTTTCTTT.

The chain uses TRBV5-6 and TRBJ2-5; the match to TRBD2 covers 8 bases. Germline-derived CDR1 and CDR2 are SGHDT and YYEEEE. With 5 bases clipped from V and 1 base from J, the junction kept 7 bases outside the gene matches. The CDR3 consists of 15 residues. CDR3 DNA: TGTGCCAGCAGGGGGACGGGGGGGCCCCAAGAGACCCAGTACTTC. The encoded protein is CASRGTGGPQETQYF.

This clone came up a few times. This chain uses TRBV7-2 with TRBJ1-6; D perhaps matches TRBD1 (5 bases). In germline, CDR1 is SGHTA, CDR2 FQGNSA. The CDR3 has 11 amino acids. Between the trimmed V and J ends, which lost 5 bases and 14 bases, there was a span of 10 bases. CDR3 coding DNA: TGTGCCAGCAGCGCCGACAGTACCCTCCACTTT. Encoded protein: CASSADSTLHF.

The chain carries TRBV15 and TRBJ2-7; no definite D call. Germline values: CDR1 LNHNV, CDR2 YYDKDF (reference sequence). The CDR3 totals 13 residues. The V gene lost 8 bases and the J gene lost 2 bases, with 13 bases spanning the gap. The CDR3 DNA follows: TGTGCCACCTCCGGCAGACTGACCTACGAGCAGTACTTC. It encodes CATSGRLTYEQYF.

V and J are TRBV6-1 and TRBJ1-1; D unresolved. Trimming removed 5 bases from V and 0 bases from J, with 7 bases in between. Germline V gene sequence: CDR1 MNHNS, CDR2 SASEGT. The CDR3 totals 13 residues. The chain's CDR3 is CASSWRLNTEAFF. Here the CDR3 DNA reads TGTGCCAGCAGTTGGCGCCTGAACACTGAAGCTTTCTTT.

J is TRBJ2-6 and V is TRBV6-1; TRBD1 matches at 7 bases. The V segment lost 4 bases and the J segment 0 bases; nucleotides outside the gene matches: 3. Germline assignment: CDR1 MNHNS and CDR2 SASEGT. This CDR3 has 16 amino acids. The CDR3 protein is CASSVGQSSGANVLTF. The CDR3 coding sequence is TGTGCCAGCAGTGTGGGACAGAGCTCTGGGGCCAACGTCCTGACTTTC.

V and J are TRBV28 and TRBJ1-3; unclear D gene. V gave up 2 bases and J gave up 0 bases, with 8 bases separating them. Germline V gene data show CDR1 as MDHEN and CDR2 as SYDVKM. This CDR3 is built from 15 residues. The CDR3 region has the DNA TGTGCCAGCAGTTTAGTCAGATACTCTGGAAACACCATATATTTT. It encodes CASSLVRYSGNTIYF.